This T cell receptor beta chain was retrieved from a study of regulatory T cells in long-lasting Graves disease. Study information: Antithyroid drugs had been taken under 3 months by newly diagnosed Graves' patients.

In building TCR beta libraries, iRepertoire HTBI primers were used together with Arm-PCR of CDR3 regions. One entry per CDR3 protein results from TCRdb running MiXCR on the multiplex PCR reads. The repertoire holds some 500,000 distinct CDR3 sequences, with roughly 16% as singletons. V gave up 1 base and J gave up 5 bases, with 7 bases separating them. CDR1 is LGHDT and CDR2 is YNNKEL in the germline V gene (reference sequence). This CDR3 is 13 amino acids long. Indicated time point: newly diagnosed GD, antithyroid drugs for less than 3 months. RNA isolated from PBMCs was used to make the TCR library. The authors drew patients from an endocrinology department in Xi'an, China. These data also featured in a second study, about T cells in Graves' hyperthyroidism and ophthalmopathy. That study adds: A first-round RT-PCR of the TCR CDR3 used the HTBI primer set. Most clonotypes expanded in thyroid above 0.001 were likewise present in blood.

This sequence was found in a woman aged 40-65 years with Graves disease. The specimen comprised peripheral blood mononuclear cells (PBMCs), sampled at new diagnosis, from a patient treated with antithyroid drugs. This sequence joins TRBV3-1 and TRBJ2-3; perhaps D is TRBD1 or TRBD2 (5 bases each). Written as DNA, the CDR3 is TGTGCCAGCAGCCAAGCGGGACGAGATACGCAGTATTTT. Translating gives CASSQAGRDTQYF.